One sample yielded the 11 T cell receptor beta chains listed below, sequenced in a study of cytomegalovirus exposure and HLA in healthy donors. The PCR had 60 Vbeta and 13 Jbeta primers. Clones were read by immunoSEQ multiplex PCR, and TCRdb kept only the in-frame ones, dropping some. Of 210,000 or so clones listed, just over 75% were seen once; the top ten hold about 2.5%. The specimen was PBMCs. The receptors come from a woman between 55 and 75 years old in good health and CMV-seropositive.

Note on this clone: This CDR3 is missing its conserved last phenylalanine or tryptophan, likely due to a read error. The DNA is left out, because the CDR3 cannot be placed on it with certainty; the CDR3 is given as TCRdb lists it. The chain carries TRBV19 and TRBJ1-2; TRBD1, the D gene given by the table, was not confirmed from the DNA. The CDR3 spans 14 amino acids, including both terminal residues. The germline gives CDR1 LNHDA, CDR2 SQIVND (reference sequence). The CDR3 protein is CACSIVSGTGGPAV.

This clone was counted once. Here the CDR3 DNA reads TGTGCCAGCTCAGCACGGACAGGGCGGTCGGACACTGAAGCTTTCTTT. Translated: CASSARTGRSDTEAFF. The chain uses TRBV18 and TRBJ1-1; 8 bases are a match to TRBD1. Looked up from germline, CDR1 is KGHSH and CDR2 is LQKENI. The V gene end was trimmed by 5 bases and the J gene end by 3 bases; junction bases not matched to a gene: 11. The CDR3 covers 16 residues.

This clone appeared a few times. V and J are TRBV15 and TRBJ2-6; tentative D call: TRBD1 (6 bases). There are 20 residues in the CDR3. From germline, CDR1 is LNHNV and CDR2 YYDKDF (reference sequence). With 3 bases removed from V and 0 bases from J, the gap between germline ends came to 21 bases. Written as DNA, the CDR3 is TGTGCCACCAGCAGTATCCCCCGCCCCTCGGACAGCTCTGGGGCCAACGTCCTGACTTTC. The encoded protein is CATSSIPRPSDSSGANVLTF. Based on the CDR3 plus reference TRBV15 and TRBJ2-6, the full variable domain is DAMVIQNPRYQVTQFGKPVTLSCSQTLNHNVMYWYQQKSSQAPKLLFHYYDKDFNNEADTPDNFQSRRPNTSFCFLDIRSPGLGDTAMYLCATSSIPRPSDSSGANVLTFGAGSRLTVL.

This clone was picked up one time. The chain carries TRBV5-4 and TRBJ1-1; a weak D match, TRBD1 (5 bases). Trimming removed 2 bases from V and 3 bases from J, with 11 bases in between. The CDR3 length is 14 residues. Germline V CDR1 and CDR2: SGHNT, YYREEE (reference sequence). CDR3 in DNA: TGTGCCAGCAGCTTTCCAGGGTGGGACACTGAAGCTTTCTTT. It specifies CASSFPGWDTEAFF.

This chain joins TRBV19 and TRBJ2-3; 7 nucleotides line up with TRBD2. Per germline, CDR1 LNHDA and CDR2 SQIVND (reference sequence). The CDR3 consists of 14 residues. V was clipped by 4 bases and J by 3 bases; unmatched bases: 4. The CDR3 loop is CASSTRGVTDTQYF. CDR3 DNA: TGTGCCAGTAGTACCCGGGGGGTTACAGATACGCAGTATTTT.

The chain links TRBV7-2 to TRBJ1-2; TRBD1 might be the D (6 bases). The V gene lost 5 bases and the J gene lost 4 bases, with 20 bases spanning the gap. In germline, CDR1 is SGHTA, CDR2 FQGNSA. This CDR3 has 16 residues. CDR3 DNA: TGTGCCAGCAGCCCTCAGCCGCACAGGGTCTTCTATGGCTACACCTTC. This sequence encodes CASSPQPHRVFYGYTF.

A word on this clone: A read error may account for a junction end that differs from germline. CDR3 DNA sequence: TGTTCCAGCAGCTTATACATGGGAAACACCATATATTTT. This encodes CSSSLYMGNTIYF. The chain joins TRBV7-9 to TRBJ1-3; D gene ambiguous. The CDR3 extends over 13 amino acids. Germline lookup yields CDR1 SEHNR and CDR2 FQNEAQ (reference sequence).

The chain joins TRBV5-5 to TRBJ1-1; TRBD1 might be the D (6 bases). The CDR3 loop spans 15 amino acids. Trimming cost V 0 bases and J 5 bases, with 14 bases left between them. Germline values: CDR1 SGHKS, CDR2 YYEKEE (reference sequence). CDR3 sequence: CASSLVFGGWTEAFF. CDR3 bases: TGTGCCAGCAGCTTGGTTTTTGGGGGCTGGACTGAAGCTTTCTTT.

CDR3: CASSRDRGTEAFF. The CDR3 DNA sequence: TGTGCCAGCAGTCGGGACAGGGGAACTGAAGCTTTCTTT. J is TRBJ1-1 and V is TRBV25-1, with 10 bases identical to TRBD1. The V and J ends lost 5 bases and 5 bases, in that order; junction bases with no gene match: 2. CDR1 and CDR2 (germline): MGHDK, SYGVNS. The CDR3 contains 13 residues.

The J gene is TRBJ1-1, the V gene TRBV5-4; D uncertain. V was pared by 2 bases and J by 0 bases, with 11 bases between. The CDR3 spans 15 residues. Per the germline V gene, CDR1 is SGHNT and CDR2 is YYREEE (reference sequence). The CDR3 here is CASSLYSYMNTEAFF. Here the CDR3 DNA reads TGTGCCAGCAGCTTATACAGTTACATGAACACTGAAGCTTTCTTT.

This clone has only a few counts. V and J are TRBV6-5 and TRBJ1-4, with 7 bases fitting TRBD1. Unmatched junction bases numbered 8, after V lost 5 bases and J lost 5 bases. The CDR3 runs 15 residues. From germline, CDR1 is MNHEY and CDR2 SVGAGI. The CDR3 loop reads CASSTPQGRNEKLFF. The CDR3 bases are TGTGCCAGCAGTACCCCACAGGGGCGGAATGAAAAACTGTTTTTT.